The present T cell receptor (beta chain) was sequenced within a study of T cells in localized non-small cell lung cancer. Notes on this clone: The target antigen is unknown.

Germline CDR1 SGHRS, CDR2 YFSETQ. This CDR3 has 14 residues. The V gene end was trimmed by 4 bases and the J gene end by 1 base; junction bases not matched to a gene: 4. Here immunoSEQ multiplex PCR was the method, and the copy in TCRdb shows in-frame clones only, minus some. The profile covers 40,000 to 65,000 clones, with roughly 88% appearing a single time and about a sixth taken by the ten largest. Overall study findings and caveats: Clonality peaked in uninvolved adjacent lung rather than tumor. Higher blood T cell density tracked longer overall survival.

The chain joins TRBV5-1 to TRBJ2-5; 7 bases align to TRBD1. This sequence was found in a man aged 40-75 years with stage III lung adenocarcinoma. The sequenced sample was peripheral blood mononuclear cells, obtained before any cancer treatment. DNA for the CDR3: TGCGCCAGCAGCAGGGACAGCTCCCAAGAGACCCAGTACTTC. Its protein is CASSRDSSQETQYF.